Listed below are T cell receptor beta chains from one sample, sequenced in a study of blood T cell repertoires in COVID-19. Libraries were prepared by immunoSEQ multiplex PCR; TCRdb keeps only in-frame clonotypes and omits some of them. Of 150,000 to 200,000 clones listed, 86% were seen once; the top ten hold 5.5% to 8.5%. The specimen was peripheral blood. The receptors shown here come from a woman older than 75 in a cohort sampled during active or convalescent COVID-19. CDR3s include the opening cysteine and the closing phenylalanine or tryptophan. A D gene is named only where the DNA matches it firmly.

v_call d_call cdr3_aa
TRBV13 TRBD1 CASSYRPEGAGGNTIYF
TRBV3-1/TRBV3-2 . CATGGRQNTEAFF
TRBV10-3 . CAISDSRNEKLFF
TRBV7-6 . CASSLDRSNSGNTIYF
TRBV18 . CASSPQGAVSNQPQHF
TRBV28 TRBD1 CASRRTGDREKLFF
TRBV5-4 TRBD1 CASSSKVQGAYEQYF
TRBV11-3 . CASSPGLGTLGGETQYF
TRBV4-3 TRBD2 CASSRGLAGPSGKQETQYF
TRBV6-5 . CASSYSRTDSNTEAFF
TRBV27 TRBD1 CASSLGTGGFYGYTF
TRBV19 . CASSIVGRGESPLHF
TRBV11-2 TRBD1 CASSQGAGWETQYF
TRBV28 TRBD1 CASSLRTGNGYTF
TRBV20-1 . CSASLMFEAFF
TRBV21-1 . CASSKDTRPSYEQYF
TRBV27 TRBD1 CASKKLIRGTGGRYSNQPQHF
TRBV28 TRBD1 CASSLEGAKFTDTQYF
TRBV3-1/TRBV3-2 TRBD2 CASSQPAGLPRTGELFF
TRBV6-5 . CASRRQFNQPQHF
TRBV19 . CASSSQRAYNEQFF
TRBV5-1 . CASRSGISTDTQYF
TRBV6-5 . CASSYSQGYGYTF
TRBV5-1 . CASSLEGAGYTF
TRBV2 . CASIGQTTNEKLFF
TRBV7-2 . CASSLIQGMNTEAFF
TRBV2 TRBD1 CASSEFVTGSEKLFF
TRBV19 TRBD2 CASSARGGEGYEQYF
TRBV20-1 . CSARTGGELFF
TRBV19 . CASTWGVGNQPQHF
TRBV12-3/TRBV12-4 . CASFLGGDTEAFF